A selection of T cell receptor beta chains follows, all from one sample in a study of blood T cell repertoires in COVID-19. Assay: immunoSEQ multiplex PCR; the TCRdb copy retains only in-frame clones and omits some. Of more than 130,000 clones in the sample, about 84% were seen once. Sequenced material: peripheral blood. Receptors were obtained from a human donor in a cohort sampled during active COVID-19. Each CDR3 is given with its conserved first and last residue. Each record gives: clone size, V gene, J gene, D gene, CDR3 DNA, CDR3 protein. D genes are given only for firm matches. Clone size is stated in some rows and not others, as once, few, many or a class when expanded.

size: .; V: TRBV4-2; J: TRBJ2-1; D: .; DNA: TGTGCCAGCAGCCAAGATGGCAGGGTCCGACAGAATGAGCAGTTCTTC; CDR3: CASSQDGRVRQNEQFF
size: .; V: TRBV6-5; J: TRBJ2-7; D: .; DNA: TGTGCCAGCGGATCCGGGACACAAGCCTACGAGCAGTACTTC; CDR3: CASGSGTQAYEQYF
size: .; V: TRBV6-5; J: TRBJ1-2; D: .; DNA: TGTGCCAGCAGTCCCGACAGAATCTATGGCTACACCTTC; CDR3: CASSPDRIYGYTF
size: .; V: TRBV5-1; J: TRBJ1-1; D: .; DNA: TGCGCCAGCAGCTTGGTTGCAGGTTCATCTATGAACACTGAAGCTTTCTTT; CDR3: CASSLVAGSSMNTEAFF
size: .; V: TRBV2; J: TRBJ2-7; D: .; DNA: TGTGCCAGCACCCTGAGGGTGGCCTACGAGCAGTACTTC; CDR3: CASTLRVAYEQYF
size: .; V: TRBV19; J: TRBJ1-1; D: .; DNA: TGTGCCAGTAGTATAGGGGGTACAGGGAACCCTGAAGCTTTCTTT; CDR3: CASSIGGTGNPEAFF
size: .; V: TRBV28; J: TRBJ1-4; D: .; DNA: TGTGCCAGCAGCCCTTTCAATGAAAAACTGTTTTTT; CDR3: CASSPFNEKLFF
size: .; V: TRBV5-6; J: TRBJ1-5; D: TRBD1; DNA: TGTGCCAGCAGCTTCTTAGGCTCACAGGGGGCCAATCAGCCCCAGCATTTT; CDR3: CASSFLGSQGANQPQHF
size: .; V: TRBV13; J: TRBJ2-1; D: .; DNA: TGTGCCAGCAGCTTAGAAGGCGGCGCAAATGAGCAGTTCTTC; CDR3: CASSLEGGANEQFF
size: .; V: TRBV7-2; J: TRBJ1-2; D: .; DNA: TGTGCCAGCAGCGCTAGGACGGGGGGCTACACCTTC; CDR3: CASSARTGGYTF
size: .; V: TRBV21-1; J: TRBJ2-2; D: .; DNA: TGTGCCAGCAGCAAAGTTGGGGTACTAGCGGGGGAGCACACCGGGGAGCTGTTTTTT; CDR3: CASSKVGVLAGEHTGELFF
size: .; V: TRBV2; J: TRBJ1-2; D: .; DNA: TGTGCCAGCGGGGCAGCTAACTATGGCTACACCTTC; CDR3: CASGAANYGYTF
size: once; V: TRBV5-6; J: TRBJ1-5; D: TRBD1; DNA: TGTGCCAGCGGGACAGGGGGGTTGGACCAGCCCCAGCATTTT; CDR3: CASGTGGLDQPQHF
size: .; V: TRBV7-3; J: TRBJ2-3; D: .; DNA: TGTGCCAGCAGCCCCCAGGAAGGGAGGACAGATACGCAGTATTTT; CDR3: CASSPQEGRTDTQYF
size: once; V: TRBV4-1; J: TRBJ2-3; D: TRBD2; DNA: TGCGCCAGCAGCCAAGAGGCGGGGGGATTAACCACAGATACGCAGTATTTT; CDR3: CASSQEAGGLTTDTQYF
size: .; V: TRBV6-5; J: TRBJ1-4; D: TRBD1; DNA: TGTGCCAGCAGCCCAACAGGGACAGGAAGTGAAAAACTGTTTTTT; CDR3: CASSPTGTGSEKLFF
size: .; V: TRBV7-3; J: TRBJ1-1; D: .; DNA: TGTGCCAGCAGCTTATCACAGGGTACTGAAGCTTTCTTT; CDR3: CASSLSQGTEAFF
size: .; V: TRBV7-2; J: TRBJ2-1; D: TRBD1; DNA: TGTGCCAGCAGCCTCCAAGGGGGCGGCACCTACAATGAGCAGTTCTTC; CDR3: CASSLQGGGTYNEQFF
size: .; V: TRBV6-1; J: TRBJ2-7; D: .; DNA: TGTGCCAGCAGTGAATTTATCGCCTACGAGCAGTACTTC; CDR3: CASSEFIAYEQYF
size: .; V: TRBV5-1; J: TRBJ1-6; D: .; DNA: TGCGCCAGCAGCCGCGAGACAGGTAGTGATTCACCCCTCCACTTT; CDR3: CASSRETGSDSPLHF
size: .; V: TRBV7-8; J: TRBJ2-1; D: .; DNA: TGTGCCAGCAGCTTAGCTTTAAGACTGTCTTTGCAGTTCTTC; CDR3: CASSLALRLSLQFF
size: .; V: TRBV18; J: TRBJ1-5; D: TRBD1; DNA: TGTGCCAGCTCACGGACAGGGGGCGAGCAGCCCCAGCATTTT; CDR3: CASSRTGGEQPQHF
size: .; V: TRBV20-1; J: TRBJ2-7; D: TRBD1; DNA: TGCAGCCAGGGGGACGCCTACGAGCAGTACTTC; CDR3: CSQGDAYEQYF
size: .; V: TRBV5-5; J: TRBJ2-2; D: .; DNA: TGTGCCAGCAGCATAGGGACAACTAACACCGGGGAGCTGTTTTTT; CDR3: CASSIGTTNTGELFF
size: .; V: TRBV30; J: TRBJ2-2; D: TRBD1; DNA: TGTGCCTGGAGCCCCGGGACAGGGATCACCGGGGAGCTGTTTTTT; CDR3: CAWSPGTGITGELFF
size: .; V: TRBV28; J: TRBJ2-3; D: .; DNA: TGTGCCAGCAGTTTGGAGGATACGCAGTATTTT; CDR3: CASSLEDTQYF
size: .; V: TRBV9; J: TRBJ2-1; D: .; DNA: TGTGCCAGCAGCGTGTCGGTTTACAATGAGCAGTTCTTC; CDR3: CASSVSVYNEQFF
size: .; V: TRBV7-3; J: TRBJ2-3; D: .; DNA: TGTGCCAGCAGCTTAGGCGGGGTCACAGATACGCAGTATTTT; CDR3: CASSLGGVTDTQYF
size: few; V: TRBV5-1; J: TRBJ1-6; D: .; DNA: TGCGCCAGCAGCTCAGGTGCATCCTATAATTCACCCCTCCACTTT; CDR3: CASSSGASYNSPLHF
size: .; V: TRBV28; J: TRBJ1-1; D: TRBD1; DNA: TGTGCCAGCAAGGAGACAGGGGTAAAAGCTTTCTTT; CDR3: CASKETGVKAFF
size: .; V: TRBV3-1/TRBV3-2; J: TRBJ2-3; D: TRBD2; DNA: TGTGCCAGCAGCCAAGGGACTAGCGGCACAGATACGCAGTATTTT; CDR3: CASSQGTSGTDTQYF
size: .; V: TRBV3-1/TRBV3-2; J: TRBJ2-5; D: .; DNA: TGTGCCAGCAGCCAAGATCCAACTAGCCAAGAGACCCAGTACTTC; CDR3: CASSQDPTSQETQYF
size: .; V: TRBV12-3/TRBV12-4; J: TRBJ1-2; D: .; DNA: TGTGCCAGCAGTTTTGCAGGAGGAGGCTACACCTTC; CDR3: CASSFAGGGYTF